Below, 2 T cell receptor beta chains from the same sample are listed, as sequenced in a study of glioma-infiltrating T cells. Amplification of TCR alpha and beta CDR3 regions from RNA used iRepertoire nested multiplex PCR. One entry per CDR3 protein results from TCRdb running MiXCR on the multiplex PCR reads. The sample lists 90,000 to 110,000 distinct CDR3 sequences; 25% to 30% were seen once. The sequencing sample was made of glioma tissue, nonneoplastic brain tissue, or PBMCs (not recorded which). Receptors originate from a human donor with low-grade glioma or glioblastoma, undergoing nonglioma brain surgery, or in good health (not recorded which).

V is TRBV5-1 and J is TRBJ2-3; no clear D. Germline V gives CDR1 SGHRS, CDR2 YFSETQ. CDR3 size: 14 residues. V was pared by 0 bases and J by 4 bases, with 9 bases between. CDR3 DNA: TGCGCCAGCAGCTTGGAAGATTACTCAGATACGCAGTATTTT. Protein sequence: CASSLEDYSDTQYF.

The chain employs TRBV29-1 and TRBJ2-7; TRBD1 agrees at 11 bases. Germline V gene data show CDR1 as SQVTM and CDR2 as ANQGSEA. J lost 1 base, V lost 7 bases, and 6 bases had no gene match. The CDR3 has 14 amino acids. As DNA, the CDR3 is TGCAGCGCCGGAGGACAGGGGGCTTCCTACGAGCAGTACTTC. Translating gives CSAGGQGASYEQYF.